What follows are 30 T cell receptor beta chains derived from one specimen sequenced in a study of blood T cell repertoires in COVID-19. Profiled with immunoSEQ multiplex PCR; TCRdb holds only in-frame clones, not every one. Here the sample spans about 50,000 clones, approximately 86% being singletons. The material sequenced was peripheral blood. These receptor sequences come from a human donor in a cohort sampled during active COVID-19.

This clone showed up just once. The chain joins TRBV5-5 to TRBJ1-1, with 11 bases that match TRBD1. The CDR3 spans 16 residues. V gave up 0 bases and J gave up 1 base; unmatched junction bases: 2. CDR1 and CDR2 (germline): SGHKS, YYEKEE (reference sequence). The CDR3 loop reads CASSLAGTGGNTEAFF. In DNA, the CDR3 is TGTGCCAGCAGCTTGGCCGGGACAGGGGGGAACACTGAAGCTTTCTTT.

The CDR3 DNA reads as TGTGCCAGTACTACGTCTCGGGACAAGCCCCAGCATTTT. Protein product: CASTTSRDKPQHF. The J gene is TRBJ1-5, the V gene TRBV19; possibly TRBD1 for D (6 bases). The CDR3 runs 13 residues. CDR1 is LNHDA and CDR2 is SQIVND in the germline V gene (reference sequence). V lost 7 bases and J lost 8, with 15 bases in between.

This clone showed up just once. The chain is built from TRBV6-6 and TRBJ2-1; the match to TRBD2 covers 8 bases. Trimming cost V 8 bases and J 9 bases; bases outside gene matches: 3. The CDR3 totals 11 residues. Per germline, CDR1 MNHNY and CDR2 SVGAGI (reference sequence). As DNA, the CDR3 is TGTGCCAGCGGTCGGGAGGGTGAGCAGTTCTTC. Translation gives CASGREGEQFF.

The J gene is TRBJ2-2, the V gene TRBV9; TRBD2 aligns across 13 bases. The CDR3 runs 18 residues. V shed 3 bases and J 3 bases; nucleotides not matched to a gene: 8. The germline V gene has CDR1 SGDLS and CDR2 YYNGEE. CDR3 sequence reads: CASSEGLAGRRDTGELFF. CDR3 in DNA: TGTGCCAGCAGCGAGGGACTAGCGGGACGACGGGACACCGGGGAGCTGTTTTTT.

The CDR3 reads CASTRTGNSPLHF. Written as DNA, the CDR3 is TGTGCCAGTACTCGCACCGGGAATTCACCCCTCCACTTT. The chain couples TRBV19 to TRBJ1-6; D unresolved. The germline V and J ends were trimmed by 7 bases and 7 bases, with 11 bases remaining between them. The CDR3 is 13 amino acids. From germline, CDR1 is LNHDA and CDR2 SQIVND (reference sequence).

The chain joins TRBV28 to TRBJ1-5, with D possibly being TRBD1 (6 bases). Trimming took off 8 bases at V and 7 bases at J, with 15 bases between the two ends. The germline gives CDR1 MDHEN, CDR2 SYDVKM. The CDR3 length is 13 residues. CDR3 protein: CASGEGGGQPQHF. The CDR3 DNA is TGTGCCAGCGGTGAAGGGGGGGGACAGCCCCAGCATTTT.

V is TRBV10-3 and J is TRBJ2-5; TRBD1 matches 7 bases. Germline V gives CDR1 ENHRY, CDR2 SYGVKD. V shed 8 bases, J shed 1 base, and the junction held 4 bases outside the gene matches. The CDR3 contains 13 residues. CDR3 loop: CAISGQAQETQYF. The CDR3 DNA sequence: TGTGCCATCTCCGGACAGGCCCAAGAGACCCAGTACTTC.

The V gene is TRBV7-8, the J gene TRBJ2-7; possibly TRBD1 for D (6 bases). This CDR3 is built from 15 residues. The germline CDR1 and CDR2 sequences are SGHVS and FQNEAQ. The V end lost 5 bases, the J end lost 0 bases, and 14 bases lay between the germline ends. CDR3 region: CASSLGQSSSYEQYF. The DNA for the CDR3 is TGTGCCAGCAGCCTAGGACAGTCAAGCTCCTACGAGCAGTACTTC.

V and J are TRBV6-6 and TRBJ2-2; 7 nucleotides align to TRBD1. The junction had 11 bases not matched to a gene; V was cut back by 5 bases and J by 5 bases. The CDR3 is 16 amino acids. Germline loops: CDR1 MNHNY, CDR2 SVGAGI (reference sequence). The CDR3 DNA reads as TGTGCCAGCAGTACCTCAACAGGGGCGAGGACCGGGGAGCTGTTTTTT. Protein sequence: CASSTSTGARTGELFF.

The rearrangement uses TRBV5-1 and TRBJ1-4; 9 bases are shared with TRBD1. V trimming: 0 bases; J trimming: 7 bases; junction bases outside the gene matches: 16. CDR1 and CDR2 (germline): SGHRS, YFSETQ. The CDR3 runs 19 residues. Here the CDR3 reads CASSLGRWGQGTGVEKLFF. The CDR3 DNA reads TGCGCCAGCAGCTTGGGCCGTTGGGGACAGGGAACAGGAGTTGAAAAACTGTTTTTT.

The chain has TRBV5-4 and TRBJ2-7; 7 bases are a match to TRBD2. This CDR3 comprises 14 residues. V was clipped by 3 bases and J by 2 bases; unmatched bases: 5. Per the germline V gene, CDR1 is SGHNT and CDR2 is YYREEE (reference sequence). CDR3 in DNA: TGTGCCAGCAGCTCTAGCGGACCGGCCTACGAGCAGTACTTC. Protein: CASSSSGPAYEQYF.

V is TRBV10-1 and J is TRBJ1-1; D unclear. The ends were cut back, 4 bases at V and 4 bases at J, with 7 bases in the middle. Germline assignment: CDR1 WNHNN and CDR2 SYGVQD (reference sequence). The CDR3 extends over 12 amino acids. CDR3 residues: CASSGEGTEAFF. As DNA, the CDR3 is TGCGCCAGCAGTGGGGAGGGCACTGAAGCTTTCTTT.

The chain carries TRBV19 and TRBJ2-2; D perhaps matches TRBD2 (5 bases). The CDR3 extends over 12 amino acids. Trimming cost V 7 bases and J 6 bases, with 9 bases left between them. Germline V lookup: CDR1 LNHDA, CDR2 SQIVND (reference sequence). The CDR3 loop is CASTLAPGELFF. CDR3 nucleotide sequence: TGTGCCAGTACGCTAGCCCCCGGGGAGCTGTTTTTT.

The chain recombines TRBV6-5 with TRBJ1-2; D remains unclear. This CDR3 spans 13 amino acids. Between the trimmed V and J ends, which lost 5 bases and 3 bases, there was a span of 10 bases. The V gene's germline CDR1 is MNHEY and CDR2 SVGAGI. CDR3 sequence reads: CASSPDNYYGYTF. In nucleotides, the CDR3 is TGTGCCAGCAGTCCCGACAATTACTATGGCTACACCTTC.

The chain joins TRBV10-1 to TRBJ2-3; TRBD1 aligns across 7 bases. Germline CDR1 reads WNHNN; CDR2 reads SYGVQD (reference sequence). The CDR3 spans 13 residues. With V trimmed by 5 bases and J by 7 bases, 6 bases remained unmatched. The CDR3 DNA follows: TGCGCCAGCAGTCCGGGACAGATCAATACGCAGTATTTT. Translating gives CASSPGQINTQYF.

V gene TRBV2 combines with J gene TRBJ2-7; 7 bases are a match to TRBD1. The CDR3 spans 15 residues. Germline CDR1 is SNHLY and CDR2 is FYNNEI. The ends lost 6 bases at V and 5 bases at J; junction bases unmatched: 13. CDR3 sequence: CASRARTTGFHEQYF. In DNA, the CDR3 is TGTGCCAGCAGGGCCCGGACGACAGGGTTCCACGAGCAGTACTTC. The full variable domain, rest sourced from reference TRBV2 and TRBJ2-7, is EPEVTQTPSHQVTQMGQEVILRCVPISNHLYFYWYRQILGQKVEFLVSFYNNEISEKSEIFDDQFSVERPDGSNFTLKIRSTKLEDSAMYFCASRARTTGFHEQYFGPGTRLTVT.

The chain links TRBV28 to TRBJ2-7; a possible D gene is TRBD1 (6 bases). This CDR3 region has 14 residues. Germline lookup yields CDR1 MDHEN and CDR2 SYDVKM. V was clipped by 6 bases and J by 4 bases, with 16 bases between them. The CDR3 protein is CASSQDRFSYEQYF. As DNA, the CDR3 is TGTGCCAGCAGCCAGGACAGATTCTCGTACGAGCAGTACTTC.

This clone was detected only once. V and J are TRBV7-2 and TRBJ1-2, with 11 positions matching TRBD1. V gave up 1 base and J gave up 7 bases; unmatched junction bases: 5. CDR1 and CDR2 from the germline V gene are SGHTA and FQGNSA. The CDR3 loop spans 15 amino acids. CDR3 sequence: CASSLGGQGASGYTF. The DNA for the CDR3 is TGTGCCAGCAGCTTAGGAGGACAGGGGGCGTCTGGCTACACCTTC.

In DNA form, the CDR3 reads TGTGCCAGCCACCGCGGGCCCTCTGGGGCCAACGTCCTGACTTTC. Amino acids: CASHRGPSGANVLTF. The chain uses TRBV6-5 and TRBJ2-6; D may be TRBD2 (5 bases). Trimming pared 8 bases from V and 0 bases from J, leaving 11 bases between. This CDR3 is built from 15 residues. The germline V gene has CDR1 MNHEY and CDR2 SVGAGI.

The rearrangement joins TRBV3-1 (or the pseudogene TRBV3-2) to TRBJ1-1, with a tentative D call TRBD1 (5 bases). The V end lost 2 bases, the J end lost 11 bases, and 15 bases lay between the germline ends. From germline, CDR1 is LGHDT and CDR2 YNNKEL (reference sequence). CDR3 length: 13 residues. The CDR3 DNA sequence: TGTGCCAGCAGCCAAAGGACCCAGGGTGACGCTTTCTTT. Translated: CASSQRTQGDAFF.

The V call is TRBV19, the J call TRBJ2-1, with a tentative D call TRBD2 (6 bases). The ends were cut back, 4 bases at V and 6 bases at J, with 19 bases in the middle. Germline V gene data show CDR1 as LNHDA and CDR2 as SQIVND (reference sequence). This CDR3 comprises 16 residues. CDR3 protein: CASSTHGTAGRNEQFF. The DNA of the CDR3 is TGTGCCAGTAGTACCCACGGGACTGCGGGCCGCAATGAGCAGTTCTTC.

This chain connects TRBV7-8 to TRBJ2-4; TRBD2 might be the D (7 bases). The CDR3 totals 17 residues. V was clipped by 10 bases and J by 0 bases, with 22 bases between them. Germline CDR1 and CDR2: SGHVS and FQNEAQ. CDR3 DNA: TGTGCCACCAAGGTGAGGGGGGGGGCCCCAGCCAAAAACATTCAGTACTTC. It is translated as CATKVRGGAPAKNIQYF.

This clone was observed once. The V and J genes are TRBV24-1 and TRBJ2-2, with 7 bases matching TRBD1. There are 13 residues in the CDR3. V lost 9 bases and J lost 3; bases outside the gene matches: 3. Germline V gives CDR1 KGHDR, CDR2 SFDVKD. DNA for the CDR3: TGTGCCACCTCACAGGGGCACACCGGGGAGCTGTTTTTT. This codes for CATSQGHTGELFF.

V gene TRBV20-1 combines with J gene TRBJ1-2; 10 bases fit TRBD1. The CDR3 is made up of 13 amino acids. J lost 6 bases, V lost 3 bases, and 4 bases had no gene match. CDR1 DFQATT and CDR2 SNEGSKA come from the germline V gene (reference sequence). The CDR3 coding sequence is TGCAGTGCTAGTGACAGGGGGCACGATGGCTACACCTTC. It translates to CSASDRGHDGYTF.

CDR3 sequence: CASRDDRALSYEQYF. The DNA for the CDR3 is TGTGCCAGCAGAGACGACAGGGCCCTCTCCTACGAGCAGTACTTC. The chain employs TRBV6-5 and TRBJ2-7, with 7 bases that match TRBD1. The germline V gene encodes CDR1 MNHEY and CDR2 SVGAGI. The CDR3 sequence is 15 residues long. The V segment lost 6 bases and the J segment 0 bases; nucleotides outside the gene matches: 8.

V and J are TRBV5-5 and TRBJ1-3; TRBD1 matches 7 bases. The CDR3 is 16 residues long. J gave up 4 bases and V 4 bases, and 11 bases lay outside the gene matches. Germline-derived CDR1 and CDR2 are SGHKS and YYEKEE (reference sequence). The CDR3 loop is CASSGTQGTGGNTIYF. CDR3 in DNA: TGTGCCAGCAGCGGTACACAGGGGACGGGAGGAAACACCATATATTTT. The full variable domain, completed using reference TRBV5-5 and TRBJ1-3, is DAGVTQSPTHLIKTRGQQVTLRCSPISGHKSVSWYQQVLGQGPQFIFQYYEKEERGRGNFPDRFSARQFPNYSSELNVNALLLGDSALYLCASSGTQGTGGNTIYFGEGSWLTVV.

This sequence joins TRBV30 and TRBJ2-4; D might be TRBD1 (5 bases). The length of the CDR3 is 15 residues. CDR1 GTSNPN and CDR2 SVGIG come from the germline V gene (reference sequence). The germline V and J ends were trimmed by 3 bases and 6 bases, with 18 bases remaining between them. DNA of the CDR3: TGTGCCTGGAGCGCAGGGATAACCCCGACAAACATTCAGTACTTC. As protein: CAWSAGITPTNIQYF.

The V and J genes are TRBV19 and TRBJ1-2; D possibly corresponds to TRBD1 (5 bases). CDR1 is LNHDA and CDR2 is SQIVND in the germline V gene (reference sequence). The CDR3 is 13 residues long. V lost 8 bases and J 1 base, leaving 11 bases between the germline ends. CDR3 sequence reads: CASRDRFNYGYTF. The DNA for the CDR3 is TGTGCCAGTCGTGACAGATTTAACTATGGCTACACCTTC.

CDR3: CASSPGGVEFF. The CDR3 bases are TGTGCCAGCAGTCCAGGGGGCGTCGAGTTCTTC. V and J are TRBV2 and TRBJ2-1; 8 positions match TRBD1. CDR1 SNHLY and CDR2 FYNNEI come from the germline V gene. With V trimmed by 5 bases and J by 14 bases, 5 bases remained unmatched. There are 11 residues in the CDR3.

The chain links TRBV4-3 to TRBJ1-3; TRBD1 aligns across 8 bases. CDR1 LGHNA and CDR2 YSLEER come from the germline V gene. The CDR3 runs 17 residues. V lost 3 bases and J lost 0; bases outside the gene matches: 7. The CDR3 DNA is TGCGCCAGCAGCCAGTACAGGGACAGGTCCTCTGGAAACACCATATATTTT. Encoded protein: CASSQYRDRSSGNTIYF.